The 5 T cell receptor beta chains below were found in one sample sequenced in a study of human T cells and chemical hapten exposure. The time point is: pre-sensitization, week 0. Regarding treatment: therapeutic diphenylcyclopropenone sensitization with weekly scalp DPC. MiXCR, applied by TCRdb to the RACE reads, yields one record per CDR3 protein. The sample carries 150,000 to 200,000 distinct CDR3 sequences, approximately 31% recorded once. The sequences come from whole blood, collected in connection with sensitization to the hapten diphenylcyclopropenone (DPC). The receptors originated from a woman younger than 45 with alopecia areata. Some clones in this sample may be carry-over from other donors' samples.

This clonotype was observed a handful of times. The chain is built from TRBV29-1 and TRBJ2-2, with D unclear. Germline V CDR1 and CDR2: SQVTM, ANQGSEA. The CDR3 has 12 amino acids. V shed 5 bases and J shed 6 bases, with 10 bases lying between them. In DNA, the CDR3 is TGCAGCGTTTACCTTGCTGCCGGGGAGCTGTTTTTT. It is translated as CSVYLAAGELFF.

The table lists this clonotype with many counts. The genes are TRBV7-3 and TRBJ2-6; weak D call: TRBD1 (6 bases). The CDR3 sequence is 17 residues long. Germline CDR1 SGHTA, CDR2 FQGTGA. The V gene lost 6 bases and the J gene lost 0 bases, with 15 bases spanning the gap. CDR3 amino acids: CASRDGGRGSGANVLTF. CDR3 coding DNA: TGTGCCAGCAGAGATGGGGGCCGAGGCTCTGGGGCCAACGTCCTGACTTTC. Together with reference TRBV7-3 and TRBJ2-6, the CDR3 gives the full variable domain: GAGVSQTPSNKVTEKGKYVELRCDPISGHTALYWYRQSLGQGPEFLIYFQGTGAADDSGLPNDRFFAVRPEGSVSTLKIQRTERGDSAVYLCASRDGGRGSGANVLTFGAGSRLTVL.

V is TRBV2 and J is TRBJ1-6; D is undetermined. CDR1 is SNHLY and CDR2 is FYNNEI in the germline V gene. V was clipped by 6 bases and J by 10 bases, with 10 bases between them. The CDR3 length is 12 residues. CDR3 protein: CASSFSRSPLHF. CDR3 DNA sequence: TGTGCCAGCAGCTTCTCCAGGTCACCCCTCCACTTT.

The V call is TRBV29-1, the J call TRBJ2-2; 7 nucleotides line up with TRBD1. Germline V lookup: CDR1 SQVTM, CDR2 ANQGSEA. The V segment lost 4 bases and the J segment 6 bases; nucleotides outside the gene matches: 5. The CDR3 has 13 residues. CDR3 protein: CSVVSQGAGELFF. The CDR3 DNA follows: TGCAGCGTTGTCAGTCAGGGGGCCGGGGAGCTGTTTTTT.

The CDR3, as DNA: TGTGCCAGCAGAGCCTCAGAGAGCTATGGCTACACCTTC. Its protein is CASRASESYGYTF. The rearrangement uses TRBV2 and TRBJ1-2; D is unclear. The length of the CDR3 is 13 residues. Germline V gene lookup returns CDR1 SNHLY and CDR2 FYNNEI. Trimming removed 6 bases from V and 4 bases from J, with 12 bases in between.